This TCR beta chain came from a study of blood T cells in healthy people across ages. Trimming pared 5 bases from V and 9 bases from J, leaving 13 bases between. CDR1 and CDR2 from the germline V gene are SEHNR and FQNEAQ (reference sequence). The CDR3 consists of 12 residues. The authors ran a second PCR of roughly 6 to 11 cycles using a sample-barcoded 5' primer and a J-beta primer mix. TCRdb re-derived calls from the 5' RACE reads in MiXCR, one entry per CDR3 protein. The table includes about 1.4 million distinct CDR3 sequences, 45% to 70% detected once. This TCR came from a young man in good health. This chain uses TRBV7-9 with TRBJ1-2, with a weak D call TRBD1 (6 bases). Sequences were obtained from blood. The CDR3 sequence is CASSLNRESYTF. The DNA of the CDR3 is TGTGCCAGCAGCCTGAACAGGGAGAGCTACACCTTC.